This T cell receptor (beta chain) was observed in a study of a mutant IDH1 vaccine in newly diagnosed glioma. Turning to this clone: What it binds is not known.

Germline assignment: CDR1 MGHRA and CDR2 YSYEKL. V gave up 2 bases and J gave up 7 bases; unmatched junction bases: 9. CDR3 size: 16 residues. The time point is: week 47, end of study. One vaccine dose held 300 ug of mutant IDH1 20-mer peptide and came with topical imiquimod. Patients had eight vaccinations, in weeks 1, 3, 5, 7, 11, 15, 19 and 23. This table comes from immunoSEQ multiplex PCR, and its TCRdb copy is limited to in-frame clones, with some not included. The data contain tens of thousands of clones, more than 75% of them singletons. The receptor was isolated from a man aged 40-55 years with glioma. Some clones in this sample may be carry-over from other donors' samples. The source was PBMCs, collected from a glioma patient whose treatment included an IDH1 peptide vaccine. The chain joins TRBV4-1 to TRBJ2-2; 8 nucleotides agree with TRBD2. CDR3 loop: CASSQMRGGLVGELFF. DNA for the CDR3: TGCGCCAGCAGCCAAATGCGCGGGGGGCTTGTCGGGGAGCTGTTTTTT.